Given below is one TCR beta chain in context. Its specificity is not known. This same CDR3 is encoded by further DNA sequences in the sample. Assay runs were performed at deep level. Replicate sorted-subset PCRs were loaded with around 220 ng DNA, approximately 31,000 T cell genomes. The table came from immunoSEQ multiplex PCR; TCRdb's copy has only in-frame clones and leaves some out. The repertoire holds 950,000 to 1,100,000 clones, around three quarters seen once, with under 0.8% in the top ten. The V gene lost 4 bases and the J gene lost 6 bases, with 3 bases spanning the gap. From germline, CDR1 is SNHLY and CDR2 FYNNEI. The length of the CDR3 is 11 residues. This entry is derived from a study of shared clonotypes between healthy human individuals. Whole-study findings and limits: Sequencing depth was a factor that was expected to affect clonotype sharing among donors.

Donors, without exception, were Caucasian adults residing in Nashville, Tennessee. The sample taken for sequencing was memory CD4+ T cells from PBMCs. The subset here: CD45RA-negative fraction. V usage is TRBV2 and J usage is TRBJ2-2; the D is unclear. The sequence was obtained from a man younger than 30 in good health. Some clones in this sample may be carry-over from other donors' samples. The DNA of the CDR3 is TGTGCCAGCAGTGGCGCCGGGGAGCTGTTTTTT. This gives the protein CASSGAGELFF.